The present T cell receptor (beta chain) was sequenced within a study of high-grade serous ovarian cancer treatment subgroups (dated by TCRdb to the early 2020s). About the study as a whole: A mean of around 14,000 reads and 6,000 to 8,500 unique TCR beta rearrangements per sample was generated by sequencing. A cohort of 30 patients was included: about ten with no residual disease after primary surgery (R0), about ten who were excellent NACT responders, and about ten who were poor NACT responders. One primary tumor sample and two metastatic tumor samples were collected from each patient, for a total of some 90 samples. TCR beta repertoires were profiled in patients with high-grade serous ovarian cancer who were grouped, under a laparoscopic triage algorithm, by complete gross resection or by neoadjuvant chemotherapy response. Broader findings and caveats from the paper: TCR repertoire analyses focused on CDR3; CDR1 and CDR2 were not analyzed. Repertoire similarity between tumors of the same patient ranged about 0.095 to 0.79, whereas almost no similarity was seen between different patients. Bulk tumor TCR sequencing lacked spatial information, limiting insight into HGSC tumor complexity and diversity. Neoantigen level correlated positively with TCR clonal relatedness, and copy number variation and mutation load from whole-genome sequencing showed a positive trend with TCR clonal relatedness.

Points on this clone: This receptor's antigen is unknown. No quality values exist for individual bases; no much larger clone is one base distant.

Tumor samples were obtained before definitive surgery or chemotherapy. Genomic DNA extraction was performed by the MD Anderson Biospecimen Extraction Resource, and TCR sequencing was carried out by the MD Anderson Cancer Genomics Laboratory. The germline V gene (reference sequence) gives CDR1 as LNHNV and CDR2 as YYDKDF. Trimming costs V 0 bases and J 2 bases, and their ends lie 8 bases apart. The CDR3 runs 14 amino acids, cysteine and phenylalanine included. Kept here is only the CDR3 DNA, which spans 42 bases and is read in frame from base 1. The 90 tumor samples underwent high-throughput TCR profiling using ImmunoSEQ. The original pipeline was this. Repertoire diversity metrics included richness (unique productive sequences), clonality, evenness and relatedness; Bhattacharyya coefficient assessed similarity between samples. In a sensitivity analysis, TCRs with fewer than two reads were excluded, and consistent conclusions were obtained. As stored in TCRdb, this immuneACCESS dataset retains in-frame rearrangements with V and J assigned. A fraction of the clones does not appear; measured against another copy, unresolved V genes explain less than half of the discrepancy, and the remainder lacks a known reason. V and J calls and clone size are those listed in that table; D and trimming were worked out from the DNA. The sample table contains about 7,600 clones; only one count was recorded for 65% to 80% of them. Together, the top ten hold about 9.9% of the sample.

This sequence uses TRBV15 and TRBJ2-7; the D segment could be TRBD2, given 5 matching bases. The TCR sequence derives from a human donor with high-grade serous ovarian cancer. Sequenced material: tumor tissue. The CDR3 protein sequence reads: CATSREPEAYEQYF. The DNA is as follows: TGTGCCACCAGCAGAGAGCCGGAGGCCTACGAGCAGTACTTC.